This record concerns one T cell receptor (beta chain) sequence. Its antigen is currently unknown. Profiled with immunoSEQ multiplex PCR; TCRdb holds only in-frame clones, not every one. The repertoire holds fewer than 1.8 million clones, with approximately 98.5% as singletons. This sample was taken from a study of shared clonotypes between healthy human individuals. Whole-study context: Each donor contributed plates that comprised three CD4 naive, three CD4 memory, two CD8 naive and one CD8 memory. Notes on the study in general: A few donors had 4% to 5% of their naive CD4 clonotypes in common. Larger estimated richness was generally seen in naive subsets than in memory subsets.

The sequencing input was naive CD4+ T cells sorted from blood. The subset denotes: CD45RA+ positively selected. The sequence was obtained from a man aged 25 to 40 in good health.

The CDR3 protein is CASSYSYGHNEQFF. CDR3 nucleotides: TGTGCCAGCAGTTACTCGTACGGGCACAATGAGCAGTTCTTC. This rearrangement joins TRBV6-5 to TRBJ2-1; D is undetermined. V lost 0 bases and J lost 5, with 8 bases in between. The V gene's germline CDR1 is MNHEY and CDR2 SVGAGI. The CDR3 extends over 14 amino acids.